This entry describes one TCR beta chain. Its antigen is currently unknown. Naive CD8 isolation took CD45RO-negative cells positively selected for CCR7 and excluded terminally differentiated effector memory CD45RA+ cells. Each donor was a Caucasian adult residing in Nashville, Tennessee. The ends were cut back, 7 bases at V and 5 bases at J, with 8 bases in the middle. This CDR3 has 12 residues. Germline V gene sequence: CDR1 SGHAT, CDR2 FQNNGV. Clones were read by immunoSEQ multiplex PCR, and TCRdb kept only the in-frame ones, dropping some. Of around 600,000 clones in the sample, nearly 98% were seen once. This specimen comes from a study of shared clonotypes between healthy human individuals. About the research overall: In total, the donors were a couple of women and a few men aged 18 to 49. Each donor's CD8 memory used one plate, CD8 naive two, each CD4 subset three. Regarding the study as a whole: Naive CD4 clonotypes overlapped across a handful of donors at roughly 5.1%.

This chain uses TRBV11-2 with TRBJ1-4; the D is unclear. The sequence derives from a young man in good health. Sequencing input: naive CD8+ T cells sorted from blood. The CDR3 coding sequence is TGTGCCAGCAAGGAGATAAATGAAAAACTGTTTTTT. This codes for CASKEINEKLFF.